This T cell receptor beta chain was documented in a study of cytomegalovirus exposure and HLA in healthy donors. General study points: Being indistinguishable, some V segments were excluded, TRBV6-2 and TRBV6-3 among them. Many donors carried some public TCRs, although rarity characterized most TCR sequences.

Comment on this clone: As yet, its antigen is unknown.

This CDR3 contains 18 residues. Germline CDR1 reads ENHRY; CDR2 reads SYGVKD. The germline V and J ends were trimmed by 3 bases and 0 bases, with 18 bases remaining between them. The PCR used 60 Vbeta and 13 Jbeta primers. Sequenced by immunoSEQ multiplex PCR; TCRdb stores in-frame clones only, minus some. This sample has about 150,000 clones, with about 85% found just once. The chain employs TRBV10-3 and TRBJ2-1, with D possibly matching TRBD1 (5 bases). This receptor was taken from a woman between 18 and 29 years old in good health and CMV-seronegative. Input material: PBMCs. The CDR3 spells CAISELGAASYSYNEQFF. The CDR3 coding sequence is TGTGCCATCAGTGAACTTGGGGCGGCCTCCTACTCCTACAATGAGCAGTTCTTC.